The TCR beta chain under discussion was sequenced for a study of cytomegalovirus exposure and HLA in healthy donors. The V and J ends lost 5 bases and 9 bases, in that order; junction bases with no gene match: 4. Per germline, CDR1 KGHSH and CDR2 LQKENI. The CDR3 sequence is 12 residues long. As regards this clone: Its antigen remains unidentified.

TCRdb's copy holds only in-frame clones and misses some; the assay was immunoSEQ multiplex PCR. The sample carries 260,000 or so clones, approximately 87% recorded once. Separate from the approximately 670-subject first cohort was the approximately 110-subject validation cohort, to which the donors belonged. Whole-study findings and limits: Some TCR beta chains (over 150 of them) were listed as cytomegalovirus-associated.

This chain uses TRBV18 with TRBJ2-1, with 7 bases that match TRBD2. This TCR came from a man aged 18 to 30 in good health and CMV-seronegative. The source material was PBMCs. This chain's CDR3 is CASSAGTTEQFF. The CDR3 DNA follows: TGTGCCAGCTCAGCCGGGACTACTGAGCAGTTCTTC.